This T cell receptor beta chain was recovered during a study of human T cells and chemical hapten exposure. The sample holds a few counts of this clonotype. How the authors handled the data: The median was about 96,000 TCRs per sample, ranging roughly 20,000 to 690,600. TCRdb reprocessed the RACE reads via MiXCR and lists one record per CDR3 protein. TCRdb, not the authors, supplied the V and J calls. There are around 330,000 distinct CDR3 sequences in the sample; 5% to 6.5% occur only once, and more than 8% lies in the top ten. J gave up 2 bases and V 6 bases, and 7 bases lay outside the gene matches. The CDR3 contains 14 residues. Indicated time point: pre-sensitization, week 0. Sample treatment: therapeutic diphenylcyclopropenone sensitization with weekly scalp DPC.

This specimen consisted of whole blood, obtained in connection with sensitization to the hapten diphenylcyclopropenone (DPC). The receptor was derived from a woman younger than 30 with alopecia areata. Some clones in this sample may be carry-over from other donors' samples. V is TRBV12-3 or TRBV12-4 and J is TRBJ2-7, with TRBD2 identical over 7 bases. CDR3 region: CASSLQRGTYEQYF. CDR3 DNA: TGTGCCAGCAGCCTCCAGCGGGGAACCTACGAGCAGTACTTC.